This TCR beta chain emerged from a study of shared clonotypes between healthy human individuals. Broader study findings: Non-shared clonotypes showed lower generation probabilities than clonotypes common to all four donors. Naive subsets typically showed greater estimated richness than memory subsets.

With regard to this clone: Antigen specificity is unknown.

V trimming: 8 bases; J trimming: 7 bases; junction bases outside the gene matches: 10. The CDR3 has 15 residues. Germline V gives CDR1 MNHNS, CDR2 SASEGT. The assay was immunoSEQ multiplex PCR, and TCRdb's table has in-frame clones only and misses some. The profile covers hundreds of thousands of clones, with 60% to 75% appearing a single time and more than 1.5% taken by the ten largest. The chain links TRBV6-1 to TRBJ2-2, with 10 bases matching TRBD2. The TCR originated in a woman younger than 45 in good health. Source material: memory CD4+ T cells sorted from blood. Sample subset: CD45RA-negative fraction. CDR3 loop: CASHLAGASGGELFF. The CDR3 DNA follows: TGTGCCAGCCACCTAGCGGGAGCGTCGGGCGGGGAGCTGTTTTTT.